The clone carrying this T cell receptor (beta chain) has just a few counts. This CDR3 spans 14 amino acids. Germline V gene data show CDR1 as KGHSH and CDR2 as LQKENI. Trimming left V 3 bases short and J 1 base short, with 8 bases between. The sample originates from a study of blood T cell repertoires in COVID-19. Study information: Sample material is recorded as cDNA or gDNA derived from T cells, B-cell-depleted T cells, or PBMCs.

Sequencing was performed with immunoSEQ multiplex PCR; in TCRdb, only in-frame clones are kept and a portion is missing. The sample consists of more than 70,000 clones, 80% to 90% of them appearing once. The V call is TRBV18, the J call TRBJ2-3; TRBD1 might be the D (5 bases). This TCR derives from a woman older than 75 with active or convalescent COVID-19. The sequenced material came from peripheral blood. CDR3 sequence reads: CASSPSRGTDTQYF. The CDR3 region has the DNA TGTGCCAGCTCACCGAGCAGGGGCACAGATACGCAGTATTTT. Full variable domain (rest looked up from reference TRBV18 and TRBJ2-3): NAGVMQNPRHLVRRRGQEARLRCSPMKGHSHVYWYRQLPEEGLKFMVYLQKENIIDESGMPKERFSAEFPKEGPSILRIQQVVRGDSAAYFCASSPSRGTDTQYFGPGTRLTVL.